This passage covers 26 T cell receptor beta chains from one sample sequenced in a study of T cell clones after liver transplantation. Repertoires were generated with immunoSEQ multiplex PCR, while TCRdb's copy carries only in-frame clones and drops some. The sample consists of tens of thousands of clones, 80% to 95% of them appearing once. Sequencing was performed on CD4+ T cells from blood, taken 25 months after liver transplant. The receptors were gathered from a human patient who received a liver transplant. Some of the T cells might come from the graft donor.

V gene TRBV30 combines with J gene TRBJ2-1; D is ambiguous. From germline, CDR1 is GTSNPN and CDR2 SVGIG (reference sequence). Between the trimmed V and J ends, which lost 4 bases and 0 bases, there was a span of 10 bases. This CDR3 is built from 14 residues. The chain's CDR3 is CAWTALSSYNEQFF. CDR3 in DNA: TGTGCCTGGACGGCCTTGAGCTCCTACAATGAGCAGTTCTTC.

V is TRBV5-6 and J is TRBJ2-7; TRBD1 matches 7 bases. The CDR3 runs to 13 residues. V was pared by 2 bases and J by 3 bases, with 2 bases of the junction left unmatched. Germline CDR1 and CDR2: SGHDT and YYEEEE. The CDR3: CASSLPGGYEQYF. CDR3 nucleotides: TGTGCCAGCAGCTTACCAGGGGGCTACGAGCAGTACTTC.

This clone was seen just once. The V call is TRBV7-2, the J call TRBJ2-5; possible D gene TRBD1, 5 bases. Germline CDR1 SGHTA, CDR2 FQGNSA. The V end lost 5 bases, the J end lost 5 bases, and 18 bases lay between the germline ends. The CDR3 runs 15 residues. This CDR3 reads CASSPLQGVGETQYF. The CDR3 coding sequence is TGTGCCAGCAGCCCTTTGCAGGGTGTTGGTGAGACCCAGTACTTC.

The V gene is TRBV10-2, the J gene TRBJ2-4; no firm D call. Germline CDR1 is WSHSY and CDR2 is SAAADI. Trimming took off 3 bases at V and 3 bases at J, with 6 bases between the two ends. There are 13 residues in the CDR3. The CDR3 DNA follows: TGCGCCAGCAGTGATCCGGACAAAAACATTCAGTACTTC. Amino acids: CASSDPDKNIQYF.

The chain joins TRBV19 to TRBJ2-7, with unresolved D. CDR1 and CDR2 from the germline V gene are LNHDA and SQIVND (reference sequence). Between the trimmed V and J ends, which lost 8 bases and 5 bases, there was a span of 16 bases. The CDR3 extends over 13 amino acids. As DNA, the CDR3 is TGTGCCAGTGTTTCGAGAGGCGCAAACGAGCAGTACTTC. The encoded protein is CASVSRGANEQYF.

The rearrangement links TRBV7-2 to TRBJ2-7; D is ambiguous. The ends were cut back, 3 bases at V and 1 base at J, with 4 bases in the middle. CDR1 is SGHTA, CDR2 FQGNSA, per germline. CDR3 length equals 12 residues. The CDR3: CASSLTSYEQYF. CDR3 nucleotides: TGTGCCAGCAGCTTGACATCCTACGAGCAGTACTTC.

This rearrangement joins TRBV7-8 to TRBJ1-5; D gene ambiguous. The length of the CDR3 is 14 residues. Trimming removed 4 bases at V and 6 bases at J, with 13 bases between. The V gene's germline CDR1 is SGHVS and CDR2 FQNEAQ. CDR3 DNA: TGTGCCAGCAGCTCCGCAGGTAATCGTCAGCCCCAGCATTTT. It specifies CASSSAGNRQPQHF.

About this clone: The sample contains more than one DNA sequence encoding this CDR3. The J gene is TRBJ2-5, the V gene TRBV5-1; TRBD1 matches 10 bases. The CDR3 is 13 residues long. Germline V gene lookup returns CDR1 SGHRS and CDR2 YFSETQ. V dropped 5 bases and J dropped 4; count of bases not matched to a gene: 2. The CDR3 here is CASRRTGGETQYF. CDR3 coding DNA: TGCGCCAGCAGGAGGACAGGGGGAGAGACCCAGTACTTC.

The rearrangement uses TRBV4-3 and TRBJ2-5; no firm D call. CDR1 LGHNA and CDR2 YSLEER come from the germline V gene. The length of the CDR3 is 15 residues. Trimming left V 1 base short and J 2 bases short, with 11 bases between. CDR3 coding DNA: TGCGCCAGCAGCCAAGGGTTCGGCAGGCAAGAGACCCAGTACTTC. Its translation is CASSQGFGRQETQYF.

This rearrangement joins TRBV6-6 to TRBJ2-2; weak D call: TRBD2 (6 bases). Trimming stripped 8 bases from V and 6 bases from J, with 19 bases between. Germline assignment: CDR1 MNHNY and CDR2 SVGAGI (reference sequence). The CDR3 spans 15 residues. In nucleotides, the CDR3 is TGTGCCAGCGGAAGTCAGCGGGTTTTCCCCGGGGAGCTGTTTTTT. Translated, it gives CASGSQRVFPGELFF.

Comment on this clone: One end of the junction does not line up with germline, which may come from a read error. The genes are TRBV29-1 and TRBJ1-1; 7 nucleotides line up with TRBD1. CDR3 size: 15 residues. Germline-derived CDR1 and CDR2 are SQVTM and ANQGSEA. The CDR3 spells CSVEAQGTEIVWAFF. The DNA of the CDR3 is TGCAGCGTCGAAGCACAGGGGACCGAGATTGTGTGGGCTTTCTTT. The full variable domain, with the rest looked up from reference TRBV29-1 and TRBJ1-1, is SAVISQKPSRDICQRGTSLTIQCQVDSQVTMMFWYRQQPGQSLTLIATANQGSEATYESGFVIDKFPISRPNLTFSTLTVSNMSPEDSSIYLCSVEAQGTEIVWAFFGQGTRLTVV.

The chain links TRBV25-1 to TRBJ2-3, with 10 bases aligning to TRBD2. This CDR3 is built from 15 residues. In germline, CDR1 is MGHDK, CDR2 SYGVNS. The ends lost 5 bases at V and 1 base at J; junction bases unmatched: 3. The CDR3, as DNA: TGTGCCAGCAGTAAGCGGGGGGGAGGCACAGATACGCAGTATTTT. It translates to CASSKRGGGTDTQYF.

This rearrangement joins TRBV30 to TRBJ2-1, with D perhaps matching TRBD2 (5 bases). Germline CDR1 reads GTSNPN; CDR2 reads SVGIG (reference sequence). V was clipped by 5 bases and J by 7 bases, with 12 bases between them. The CDR3 length is 12 residues. CDR3 in amino acids: CAWGTRRNEQFF. The CDR3 DNA sequence: TGTGCCTGGGGAACCCGGAGGAATGAGCAGTTCTTC.

V gene TRBV2 combines with J gene TRBJ1-4, with D possibly matching TRBD1 (6 bases). The CDR3 contains 15 residues. The germline V gene encodes CDR1 SNHLY and CDR2 FYNNEI. Between the trimmed V and J ends, which lost 4 bases and 0 bases, there was a span of 9 bases. The CDR3 loop reads CASSGWTATNEKLFF. In DNA, the CDR3 is TGTGCCAGCAGTGGTTGGACAGCAACTAATGAAAAACTGTTTTTT.

The chain uses TRBV11-3 and TRBJ2-3; 8 bases match TRBD2. CDR3 length: 15 residues. Germline CDR1 SGHNT, CDR2 YENEEA. The junction had 2 bases not matched to a gene; V was cut back by 0 bases and J by 3 bases. As DNA, the CDR3 is TGTGCCAGCAGCTTAGACGGGAGGGATACAGATACGCAGTATTTT. Translated: CASSLDGRDTDTQYF. Full variable domain (outside the CDR3, taken from reference TRBV11-3 and TRBJ2-3): EAGVVQSPRYKIIEKKQPVAFWCNPISGHNTLYWYLQNLGQGPELLIRYENEEAVDDSQLPKDRFSAERLKGVDSTLKIQPAELGDSAVYLCASSLDGRDTDTQYFGPGTRLTVL.

The chain has TRBV7-2 and TRBJ1-5; D call uncertain. The V and J ends lost 3 bases and 1 base respectively, with 10 bases between them. The CDR3 is 15 amino acids. Germline CDR1 and CDR2: SGHTA and FQGNSA. The CDR3 sequence is CASSLDVLSNQPQHF. The CDR3 nucleotides read TGTGCCAGCAGCTTGGACGTATTAAGCAATCAGCCCCAGCATTTT.

J is TRBJ1-3 and V is TRBV10-2, with unresolved D. V was trimmed by 3 bases and J by 3 bases, leaving 9 bases between them. The length of the CDR3 is 14 residues. The germline V gene encodes CDR1 WSHSY and CDR2 SAAADI. CDR3 sequence reads: CASSDLTVGNTIYF. The CDR3 DNA sequence: TGCGCCAGCAGTGATTTGACTGTTGGAAACACCATATATTTT.

The gene calls are TRBV2 and TRBJ2-7, with a possible D match to TRBD1 (6 bases). CDR3 size: 14 residues. In germline, CDR1 is SNHLY, CDR2 FYNNEI. Deletions cut 2 bases from V and 1 base from J, with 9 bases between. The CDR3 sequence: CASSESRGSYEQYF. The CDR3 DNA sequence: TGTGCCAGCAGTGAATCCAGGGGATCCTACGAGCAGTACTTC.

The chain couples TRBV28 to TRBJ2-7; TRBD2 matches at 10 bases. Germline values: CDR1 MDHEN, CDR2 SYDVKM. V lost 8 bases, J lost 1 base, and 5 bases stayed unmatched. CDR3 size: 14 residues. The CDR3 nucleotides read TGTGCCAGCCTCGAGACTAGCGGGTCCTACGAGCAGTACTTC. Translated, it gives CASLETSGSYEQYF.

V and J are TRBV4-2 and TRBJ2-1; TRBD2 aligns across 8 bases. V dropped 0 bases and J dropped 2; count of bases not matched to a gene: 6. Germline CDR1 and CDR2: LGHNA and YNFKEQ. The CDR3 is 17 amino acids. CDR3: CASSQEGGRSTYNEQFF. For the CDR3, the DNA is TGTGCCAGCAGCCAAGAGGGCGGGAGGTCAACCTACAATGAGCAGTTCTTC.

DNA for the CDR3: TGTGCCAGCAGCCTGAGAGCGGGAGAGGCTAGGGAGACCCAGTACTTC. This encodes CASSLRAGEARETQYF. The chain joins TRBV4-2 to TRBJ2-5; 8 positions agree with TRBD2. Germline values: CDR1 LGHNA, CDR2 YNFKEQ. The ends lost 4 bases at V and 5 bases at J; junction bases unmatched: 12. CDR3 length: 16 amino acids.

The V call is TRBV11-3, the J call TRBJ2-5; D perhaps matches TRBD1 (6 bases). The CDR3 runs 14 residues. V was pared by 4 bases and J by 3 bases, with 12 bases between. Germline V gene data show CDR1 as SGHNT and CDR2 as YENEEA. The CDR3 loop is CASSSDRLEETQYF. CDR3 nucleotides: TGTGCCAGCAGCTCCGACAGGTTGGAAGAGACCCAGTACTTC.

CDR3 bases: TGTGCCAGCAGTCTTACACCGGGACTAGCGGGAGCCCCCGGGGAGCTGTTTTTT. Amino acid sequence: CASSLTPGLAGAPGELFF. This chain links TRBV7-3 with TRBJ2-2, with 14 bases aligning to TRBD2. This CDR3 contains 18 residues. Trimming cost V 6 bases and J 6 bases; bases outside gene matches: 12. CDR1 is SGHTA, CDR2 FQGTGA, per germline. The full variable domain, with the rest looked up from reference TRBV7-3 and TRBJ2-2, is GAGVSQTPSNKVTEKGKYVELRCDPISGHTALYWYRQSLGQGPEFLIYFQGTGAADDSGLPNDRFFAVRPEGSVSTLKIQRTERGDSAVYLCASSLTPGLAGAPGELFFGEGSRLTVL.

This chain uses TRBV9 with TRBJ2-7; D gene unclear. The CDR3 covers 15 residues. The germline V and J ends were trimmed by 4 bases and 2 bases, with 16 bases remaining between them. Germline values: CDR1 SGDLS, CDR2 YYNGEE. CDR3 nucleotides: TGTGCCAGCAGCCCACGGCCCGAAGGCGCCTACGAGCAGTACTTC. Translated: CASSPRPEGAYEQYF.

A single count supports this clone. V usage is TRBV5-1 and J usage is TRBJ2-1; 9 bases map to TRBD1. The length of the CDR3 is 14 residues. Looked up from germline, CDR1 is SGHRS and CDR2 is YFSETQ. V gave up 3 bases and J gave up 8 bases; unmatched junction bases: 6. The CDR3 spells CASSYRQGGDEQFF. The CDR3 DNA reads TGCGCCAGCAGCTACAGACAGGGGGGAGATGAGCAGTTCTTC. Full variable domain (rest looked up from reference TRBV5-1 and TRBJ2-1): KAGVTQTPRYLIKTRGQQVTLSCSPISGHRSVSWYQQTPGQGLQFLFEYFSETQRNKGNFPGRFSGRQFSNSRSEMNVSTLELGDSALYLCASSYRQGGDEQFFGPGTRLTVL.

The rearrangement uses TRBV28 and TRBJ2-7; D perhaps matches TRBD2 (7 bases). Trimming took off 4 bases at V and 4 bases at J, with 20 bases between the two ends. This CDR3 is built from 16 residues. Germline lookup yields CDR1 MDHEN and CDR2 SYDVKM. In DNA form, the CDR3 reads TGTGCCAGCAGTTCTGGACTGAGGGGGGGGTTGTACGAGCAGTACTTC. Residues: CASSSGLRGGLYEQYF.